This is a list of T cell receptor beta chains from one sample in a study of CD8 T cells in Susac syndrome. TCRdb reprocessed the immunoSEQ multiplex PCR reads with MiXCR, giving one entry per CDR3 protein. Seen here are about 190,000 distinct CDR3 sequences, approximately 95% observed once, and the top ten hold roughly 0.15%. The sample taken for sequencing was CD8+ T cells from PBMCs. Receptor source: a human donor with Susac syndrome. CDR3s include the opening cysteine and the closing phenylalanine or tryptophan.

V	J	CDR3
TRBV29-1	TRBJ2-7	CSVRDRTYEQYF
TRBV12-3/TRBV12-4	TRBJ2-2	CASRWTGTGELFF
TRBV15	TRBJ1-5	CATSRDGTWGQPQHF
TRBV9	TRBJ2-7	CASSGTSGGREQYF
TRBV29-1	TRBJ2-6	CSVERASGANVLTF
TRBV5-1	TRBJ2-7	CASSLASGQGHYEQYF
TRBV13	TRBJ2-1	CASSPRDRTYNEQFF
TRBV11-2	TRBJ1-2	CASSLVLQGSADGYTF
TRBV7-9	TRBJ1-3	CAGYDGSGNTIYF
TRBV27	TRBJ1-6	CASSLLGDDYNSPLHF
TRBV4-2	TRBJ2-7	CASSYGTSGSYEQYF
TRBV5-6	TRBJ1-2	CASSLGRGHGYTF
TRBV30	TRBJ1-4	CAWSVYTDRGEKLFF
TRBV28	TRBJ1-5	CASSLNGKRDQPQHF
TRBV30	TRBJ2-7	CAWSGTYEQYF
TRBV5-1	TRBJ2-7	CASSWGGLAVLDAGYEQYF
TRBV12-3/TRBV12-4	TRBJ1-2	CASRPTGAGGYTF
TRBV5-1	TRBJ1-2	CASSLATGGNGYTF
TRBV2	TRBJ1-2	CASSEPDYYGYTF
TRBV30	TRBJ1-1	CAWRMNTEAFF
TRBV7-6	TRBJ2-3	CASSPPSSLAQYF
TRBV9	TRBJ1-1	CASSPQSTGYTEAFF
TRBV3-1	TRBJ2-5	CASSQFGETQYF
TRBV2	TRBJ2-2	CASEGTSDTGELFF